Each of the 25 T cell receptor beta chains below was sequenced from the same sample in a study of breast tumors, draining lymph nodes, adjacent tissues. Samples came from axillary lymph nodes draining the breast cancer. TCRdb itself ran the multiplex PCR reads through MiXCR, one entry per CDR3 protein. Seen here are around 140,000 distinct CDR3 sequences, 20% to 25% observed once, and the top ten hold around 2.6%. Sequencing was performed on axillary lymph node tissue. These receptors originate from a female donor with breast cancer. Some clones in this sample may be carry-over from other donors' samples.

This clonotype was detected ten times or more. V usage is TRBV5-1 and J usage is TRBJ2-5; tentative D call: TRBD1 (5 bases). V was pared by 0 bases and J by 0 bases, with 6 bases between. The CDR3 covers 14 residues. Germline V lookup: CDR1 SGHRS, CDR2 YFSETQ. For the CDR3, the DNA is TGCGCCAGCAGCTTGGGACAGTACCAAGAGACCCAGTACTTC. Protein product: CASSLGQYQETQYF.

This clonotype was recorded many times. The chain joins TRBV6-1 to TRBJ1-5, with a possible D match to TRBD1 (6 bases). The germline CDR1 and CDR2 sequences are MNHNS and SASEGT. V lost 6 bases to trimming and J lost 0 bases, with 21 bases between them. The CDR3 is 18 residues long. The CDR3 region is CASRSGEQGTYSNQPQHF. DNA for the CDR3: TGTGCCAGCAGATCAGGGGAGCAAGGGACCTATAGCAATCAGCCCCAGCATTTT.

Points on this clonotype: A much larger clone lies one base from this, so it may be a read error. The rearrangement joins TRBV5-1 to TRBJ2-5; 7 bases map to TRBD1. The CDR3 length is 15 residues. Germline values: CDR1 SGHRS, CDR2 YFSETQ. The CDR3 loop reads CASRILGQNQEIQYF. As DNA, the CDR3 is TGCGCCAGCCGGATATTGGGACAGAACCAAGAGATCCAGTACTTC. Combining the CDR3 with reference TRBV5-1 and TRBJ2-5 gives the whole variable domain KAGVTQTPRYLIKTRGQQVTLSCSPISGHRSVSWYQQTPGQGLQFLFEYFSETQRNKGNFPGRFSGRQFSNSRSEMNVSTLELGDSALYLCASRILGQNQEIQYFGPGTRLLVL.

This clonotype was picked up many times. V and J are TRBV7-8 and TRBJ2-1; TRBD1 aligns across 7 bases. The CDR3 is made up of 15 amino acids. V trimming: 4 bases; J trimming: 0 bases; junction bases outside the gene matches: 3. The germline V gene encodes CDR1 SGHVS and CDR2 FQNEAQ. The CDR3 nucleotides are TGTGCCAGCAGCTCGGACAGGAGCTCCTACAATGAGCAGTTCTTC. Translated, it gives CASSSDRSSYNEQFF.

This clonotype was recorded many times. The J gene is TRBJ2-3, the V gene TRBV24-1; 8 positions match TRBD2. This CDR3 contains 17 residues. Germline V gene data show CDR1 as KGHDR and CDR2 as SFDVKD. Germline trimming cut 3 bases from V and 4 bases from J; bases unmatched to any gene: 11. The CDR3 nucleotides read TGTGCCACCAGTGATCCGCGGACTAGCCACTCCCCAGATACGCAGTATTTT. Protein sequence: CATSDPRTSHSPDTQYF.

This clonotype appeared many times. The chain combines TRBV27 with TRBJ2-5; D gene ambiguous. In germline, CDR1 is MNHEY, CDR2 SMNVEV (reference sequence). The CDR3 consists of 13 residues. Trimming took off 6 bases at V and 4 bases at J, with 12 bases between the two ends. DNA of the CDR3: TGTGCCAGCAGGCAATTACAGCGAGAGACCCAGTACTTC. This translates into CASRQLQRETQYF.

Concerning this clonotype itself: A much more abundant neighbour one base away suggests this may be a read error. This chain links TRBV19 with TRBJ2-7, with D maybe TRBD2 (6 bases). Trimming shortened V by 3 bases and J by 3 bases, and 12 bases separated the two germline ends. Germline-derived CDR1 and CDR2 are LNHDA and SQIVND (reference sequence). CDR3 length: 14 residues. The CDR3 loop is CASSIAGPFYEQYF. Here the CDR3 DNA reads TGTGCCAGTAGTATTGCGGGGCCTTTCTACGAGCAGTACTTC.

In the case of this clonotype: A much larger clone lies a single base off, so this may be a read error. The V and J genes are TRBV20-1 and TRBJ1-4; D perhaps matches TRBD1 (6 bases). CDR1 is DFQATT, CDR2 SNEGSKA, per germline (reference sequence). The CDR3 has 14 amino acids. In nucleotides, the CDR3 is TGCAGTGCCAGGGGAGGGTTAGGTAATGAACAACTGTTTTTT. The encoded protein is CSARGGLGNEQLFF.

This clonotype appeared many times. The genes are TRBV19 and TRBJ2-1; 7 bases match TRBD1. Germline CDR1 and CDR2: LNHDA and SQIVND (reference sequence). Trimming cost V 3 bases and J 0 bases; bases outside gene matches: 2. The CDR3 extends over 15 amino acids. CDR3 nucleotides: TGTGCCAGTAGTATGGGACAGAGCTCCTACAATGAGCAGTTCTTC. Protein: CASSMGQSSYNEQFF.

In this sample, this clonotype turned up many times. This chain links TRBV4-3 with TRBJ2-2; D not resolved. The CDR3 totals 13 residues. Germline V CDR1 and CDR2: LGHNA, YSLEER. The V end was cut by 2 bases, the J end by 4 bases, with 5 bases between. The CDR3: CASSQWGTGELFF. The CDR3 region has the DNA TGCGCCAGCAGCCAATGGGGCACCGGGGAGCTGTTTTTT.

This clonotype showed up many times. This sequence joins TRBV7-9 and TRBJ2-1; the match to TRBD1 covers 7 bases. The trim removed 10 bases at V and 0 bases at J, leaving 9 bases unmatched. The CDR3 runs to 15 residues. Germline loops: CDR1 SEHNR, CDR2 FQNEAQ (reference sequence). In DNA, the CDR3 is TGTGCCATCGAAGGGGACAGTGCCTCCTACAATGAGCAGTTCTTC. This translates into CAIEGDSASYNEQFF.

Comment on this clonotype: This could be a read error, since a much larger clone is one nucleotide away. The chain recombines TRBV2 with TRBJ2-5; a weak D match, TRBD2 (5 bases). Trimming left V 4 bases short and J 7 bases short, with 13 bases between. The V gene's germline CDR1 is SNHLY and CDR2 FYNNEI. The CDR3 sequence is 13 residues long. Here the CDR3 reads CASSGGDGGTQYF. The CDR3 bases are TGTGCCAGCAGTGGTGGGGATGGAGGGACCCAGTACTTC. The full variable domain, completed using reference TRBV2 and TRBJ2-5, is EPEVTQTPSHQVTQMGQEVILRCVPISNHLYFYWYRQILGQKVEFLVSFYNNEISEKSEIFDDQFSVERPDGSNFTLKIRSTKLEDSAMYFCASSGGDGGTQYFGPGTRLLVL.

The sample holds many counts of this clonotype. The CDR3 is CASSQTSGSSYNEQFF. CDR3 bases: TGCGCCAGCAGCCAGACTAGCGGGAGCTCCTACAATGAGCAGTTCTTC. This sequence joins TRBV5-1 and TRBJ2-1, with TRBD2 matching over 12 bases. Germline V gene lookup returns CDR1 SGHRS and CDR2 YFSETQ. This CDR3 region has 16 residues. The trim removed 4 bases at V and 0 bases at J, leaving 2 bases unmatched. The variable domain in full, with the rest retrieved from reference TRBV5-1 and TRBJ2-1, is KAGVTQTPRYLIKTRGQQVTLSCSPISGHRSVSWYQQTPGQGLQFLFEYFSETQRNKGNFPGRFSGRQFSNSRSEMNVSTLELGDSALYLCASSQTSGSSYNEQFFGPGTRLTVL.

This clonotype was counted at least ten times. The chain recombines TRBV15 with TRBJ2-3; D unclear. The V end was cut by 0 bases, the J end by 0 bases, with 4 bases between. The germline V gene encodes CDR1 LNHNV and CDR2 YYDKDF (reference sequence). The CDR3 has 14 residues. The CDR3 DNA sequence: TGTGCCACCAGCAGAGAGGGGAGCACAGATACGCAGTATTTT. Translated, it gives CATSREGSTDTQYF.

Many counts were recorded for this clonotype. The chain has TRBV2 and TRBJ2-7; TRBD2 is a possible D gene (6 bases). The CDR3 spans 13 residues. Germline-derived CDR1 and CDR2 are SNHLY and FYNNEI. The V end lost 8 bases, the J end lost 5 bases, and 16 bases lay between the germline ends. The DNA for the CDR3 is TGTGCCAGCGGGTCAGACTGGGGGGACGAGCAGTACTTC. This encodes CASGSDWGDEQYF.

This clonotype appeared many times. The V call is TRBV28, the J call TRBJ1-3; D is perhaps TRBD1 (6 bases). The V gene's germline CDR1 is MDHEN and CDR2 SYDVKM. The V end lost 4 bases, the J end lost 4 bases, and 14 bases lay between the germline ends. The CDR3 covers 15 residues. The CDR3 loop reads CASSYPGANGNTIYF. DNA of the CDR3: TGTGCCAGCAGTTACCCAGGGGCTAACGGAAACACCATATATTTT.

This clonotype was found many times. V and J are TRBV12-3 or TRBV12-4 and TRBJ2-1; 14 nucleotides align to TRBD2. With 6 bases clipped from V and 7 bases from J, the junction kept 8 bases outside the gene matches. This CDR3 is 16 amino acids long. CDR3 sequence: CASSSLGTSGSNEQFF. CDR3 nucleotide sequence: TGTGCCAGCAGCTCCCTCGGGACTAGCGGGAGTAATGAGCAGTTCTTC.

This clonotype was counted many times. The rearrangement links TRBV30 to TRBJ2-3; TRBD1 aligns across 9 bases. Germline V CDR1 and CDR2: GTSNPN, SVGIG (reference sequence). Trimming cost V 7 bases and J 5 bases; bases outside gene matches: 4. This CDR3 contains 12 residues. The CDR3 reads CALGQGVDTQYF. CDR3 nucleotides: TGTGCCTTGGGACAGGGTGTAGATACGCAGTATTTT.

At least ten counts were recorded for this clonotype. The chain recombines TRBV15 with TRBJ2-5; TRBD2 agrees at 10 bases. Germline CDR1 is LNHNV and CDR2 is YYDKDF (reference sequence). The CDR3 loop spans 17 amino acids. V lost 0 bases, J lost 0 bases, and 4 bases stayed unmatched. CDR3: CATSREVAGGYQETQYF. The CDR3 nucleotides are TGTGCCACCAGCAGAGAGGTAGCGGGAGGCTACCAAGAGACCCAGTACTTC.

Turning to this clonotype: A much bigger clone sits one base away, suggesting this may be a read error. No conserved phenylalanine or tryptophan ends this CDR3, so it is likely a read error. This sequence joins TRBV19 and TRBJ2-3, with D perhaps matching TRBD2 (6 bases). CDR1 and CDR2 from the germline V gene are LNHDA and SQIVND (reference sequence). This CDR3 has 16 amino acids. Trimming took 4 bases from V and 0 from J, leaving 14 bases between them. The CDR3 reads CASSKGRIESTDTQYL. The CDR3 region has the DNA TGTGCCAGTAGTAAAGGGAGGATTGAGAGCACAGATACGCAGTATCTT.

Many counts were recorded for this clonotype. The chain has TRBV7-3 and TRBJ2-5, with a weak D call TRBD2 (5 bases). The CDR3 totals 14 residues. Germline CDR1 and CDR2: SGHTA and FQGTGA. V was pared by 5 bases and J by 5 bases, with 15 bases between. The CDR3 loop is CASSPRGGWETQYF. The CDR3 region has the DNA TGTGCCAGCAGCCCCCGAGGAGGATGGGAGACCCAGTACTTC.

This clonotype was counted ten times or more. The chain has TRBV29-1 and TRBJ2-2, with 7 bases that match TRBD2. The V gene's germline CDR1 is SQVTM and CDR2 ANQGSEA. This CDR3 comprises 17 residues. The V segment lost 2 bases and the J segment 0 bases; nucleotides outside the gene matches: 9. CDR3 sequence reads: CSVELLDLAANTGELFF. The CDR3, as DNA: TGCAGCGTTGAACTTTTGGATCTAGCGGCGAACACCGGGGAGCTGTTTTTT.

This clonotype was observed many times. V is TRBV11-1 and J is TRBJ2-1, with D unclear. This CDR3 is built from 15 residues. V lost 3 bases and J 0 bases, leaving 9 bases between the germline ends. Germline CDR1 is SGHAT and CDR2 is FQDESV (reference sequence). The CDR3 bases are TGTGCCAGCAGCTTTAAGGCTAGCTCCTACAATGAGCAGTTCTTC. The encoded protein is CASSFKASSYNEQFF.

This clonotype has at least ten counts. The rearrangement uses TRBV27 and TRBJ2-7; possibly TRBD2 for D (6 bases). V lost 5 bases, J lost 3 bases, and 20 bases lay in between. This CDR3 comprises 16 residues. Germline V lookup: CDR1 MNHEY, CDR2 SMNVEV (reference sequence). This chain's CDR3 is CASSPSGLASFYEQYF. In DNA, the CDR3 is TGTGCCAGCAGTCCATCGGGGCTAGCGAGTTTCTACGAGCAGTACTTC.

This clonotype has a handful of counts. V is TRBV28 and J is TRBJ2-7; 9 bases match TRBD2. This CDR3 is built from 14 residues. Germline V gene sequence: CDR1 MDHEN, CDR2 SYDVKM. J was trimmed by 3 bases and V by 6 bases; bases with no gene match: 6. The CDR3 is CASRGLASGYEQYF. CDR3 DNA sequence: TGTGCCAGCAGAGGACTAGCGTCTGGCTACGAGCAGTACTTC.